This T cell receptor beta chain is from a study of blood T cells in healthy people across ages. CDR1 and CDR2 (germline): DFQATT, SNEGSKA (reference sequence). The CDR3 has 10 residues. Deletions cut 6 bases from V and 3 bases from J, with 5 bases between. It was with a sample-barcoded 5' primer and a J-beta primer mix that a second PCR of roughly 7 to 12 cycles was run. TCRdb analysed the 5' RACE reads with MiXCR anew, one entry per CDR3 protein. The sample includes about 680,000 distinct CDR3 sequences, roughly 50% seen only once; the top ten take around 32%. Sequenced sample: blood. This receptor was taken from a woman aged 60 to 75 in good health. The gene calls are TRBV20-1 and TRBJ2-5; no firm D call. The CDR3 region has the DNA TGCAGTGCAAAAGAAGAGACCCAGTACTTC. This translates into CSAKEETQYF.